The text below deals with one T cell receptor beta chain. No cognate antigen has been identified for it. Nothing much larger sits one base from this clone, and base qualities are not available. Per the germline V gene, SNHLY is the CDR1 and FYNNEI is the CDR2. The CDR3 goes from the cysteine to the phenylalanine over 17 residues. Only the CDR3 DNA is retained, 51 bases long and in frame from the first base. V and J lose 1 base and 3 bases, and a span of 19 bases separates them. The sample is drawn from a study of shared clonotypes between healthy human individuals (dated by TCRdb to the early 2020s). Concerning the study at large: The cohort included three men and a couple of women between 18 and 49 years of age. Per donor, three plates each were used for CD4 naive and CD4 memory, two for CD8 naive, and one for CD8 memory. Blood TCR repertoires of about 5 healthy adults were deeply sequenced to estimate repertoire size and the extent of clonotype sharing between individuals. Libraries were prepared and TCR repertoires were sequenced by different laboratories using diverse techniques, in order to increase sequencing depth and limit assay-specific biases. Leukapheresis yielded between about 0.85 and 9 billion PBMCs per donor.

Using the deep immunoSEQ assay, TCR CDR3 regions were amplified from genomic DNA by multiplex PCR. For each cell subset, the extracted genomic DNA was distributed evenly across all wells of several immunoSEQ 96-well plates, and each plate served as one replicate. Each replicate PCR for sorted subsets received around 200 ng genomic DNA, equal to around 32,000 T cell genomes. Purified libraries were measured with a Qubit 3.0 fluorometer, size-checked on a Bioanalyzer 2100, and measured again with the KAPA Library Quantification kit. Each immunoSEQ 96-well plate was sequenced on its own single-read 150-cycle Illumina NextSeq 550 flow cell. Turning to the authors' computational methods: The immunoSEQ output contained only junctional sequences without quality scores, so filtering could not match that applied to full-length reads. To assign V/J genes and CDR3, sequences were annotated against IMGT germline references using PyIR, a Python wrapper for IgBLAST v1.9. Reads were filtered out if the reads had weak V/J assignments (E-value above 1e-6), no CDR3, stop codons, out-of-frame junctions, or ambiguous translated residues. A V3J clonotype was defined by an identical inferred V gene, J gene, and CDR3 amino acid sequence. Percentage overlap between repertoires was computed as shared unique clonotypes divided by the size of the smaller repertoire. RTK rarefaction, the Chao1 estimator, and Recon v2.1 estimates of unobserved clonotypes were used to assess repertoire richness. For all TCRbeta clonotypes obtained by the gDNA method from a few donors, generation probabilities were computed with OLGA. In its TCRdb copy, this immuneACCESS table keeps in-frame sequences only and misses some clones. Where compared with another copy, unresolved V genes explain less than half of these, and the others have no known cause. From that table come the V and J calls and clone size; the DNA was used to work out D and trimming. The sample profile shows about 680,000 clones; about 74% of them were found once. The ten largest clonotypes hold 1.7% of the sample.

General findings and caveats noted by the study authors: The genetic and exposure-history diversity represented was limited by the small number of donors. Pairwise subsampling led to the expectation that sequencing depth would affect the degree of clonotype sharing among donors. Sampling was restricted to blood, and TCR repertoires in tissues likely differ from the TCR repertoires found in blood. Even with the large sequencing depth, rarefaction of the sorted-subset datasets indicated that sequencing was incomplete. Estimated clonotype richness was generally larger for naive than for memory subsets. Sharing across four donors was observed for 5% to 6.5% of naive CD4, over 3% of naive CD8, 2% to 2.5% of memory CD4, and around 0.42% of memory CD8 clonotypes. Higher generation probabilities were observed for clonotypes shared by all four sorted-subset donors than for non-shared clonotypes.

The donors were healthy, HIV-negative adults who had no recently reported acute infections or vaccinations. Every donor was a Caucasian adult residing in Nashville, Tennessee, USA. CD4+ T cells were enriched through magnetic negative selection, after which naive cells were positively selected on CD45RA and the remaining negative fraction served as the memory subset. After blood collection by leukapheresis, PBMCs were isolated using Ficoll-Histopaque density gradient centrifugation and then cryopreserved in the vapor phase of liquid nitrogen. Analytical flow cytometry was used to check the purity and quantity of each magnetically sorted T cell population. Genomic DNA was isolated from each sorted fraction and quantified by UV absorbance on a Nanodrop 2000c.

The receptor was derived from a woman in her 30s in good health. The receptor chain draws on TRBV2 and TRBJ2-7; the D gene is perhaps TRBD2, on 5 matching bases. Material: memory CD4+ T cells sorted from blood. In the paper's terms, the cell subset or site label means: CD45RA-negative fraction. The CDR3 region has the sequence CASSEEEGLTVDYEQYF. The DNA reads TGTGCCAGCAGTGAAGAAGAGGGTCTGACCGTGGACTACGAGCAGTACTTC. Extended through the reference TRBV2 and TRBJ2-7 proteins, this CDR3 yields the full variable domain: EPEVTQTPSHQVTQMGQEVILRCVPISNHLYFYWYRQILGQKVEFLVSFYNNEISEKSEIFDDQFSVERPDGSNFTLKIRSTKLEDSAMYFCASSEEEGLTVDYEQYFGPGTRLTVT.